Reported below is one TCR beta chain. Its matching antigen is unknown. The CDR3 has 13 amino acids. V shed 6 bases and J shed 5 bases, with 16 bases lying between them. Germline CDR1 reads DFQATT; CDR2 reads SNEGSKA (reference sequence). This specimen belongs to a study of CD8+CD57+ T cells in acquired aplastic anemia. As for the study in general: When averaged, DNA from sorted CD4+ and CD8+ cells came to 3 to 3.5 ug. Study-level results: Patients and healthy controls showed no significant CD8+ Simpson's diversity difference. Patients and controls had in common twenty-nine CD8+ CDR3 sequences.

Profiling that covered TCR beta VDJ and CDR3 relied on genomic DNA as its template. TCRdb redid the calling of the reads with MiXCR, one entry per CDR3 protein. The data contain 150,000 or so distinct CDR3 sequences, around 60% of them singletons. Sequencing used sorted CD4+, CD8+, or CD8+CD57+ T cells (not recorded which) from PBMCs. The source is a human donor in good health. The chain uses TRBV20-1 and TRBJ2-5, with D unresolved. For the CDR3, the DNA is TGCAGTGCCACAAGCCCGAATCGTGAGACCCAGTACTTC. Amino acids: CSATSPNRETQYF.